This TCR beta chain is from a study of blood T cell repertoires in COVID-19. In the study overall: Acute and convalescent COVID-19 samples came from the United States, Italy and Spain.

The repertoire was sequenced with immunoSEQ multiplex PCR; TCRdb's copy has only in-frame clones and lacks some. The table lists tens of thousands of clones, roughly 90% of them singletons. The CDR3 length is 16 residues. With V trimmed by 5 bases and J by 6 bases, 12 bases remained unmatched. Germline CDR1 and CDR2: SGHNT and YYREEE (reference sequence). The sequence derives from a man between 25 and 39 years old with acute or convalescent COVID-19. The rearrangement links TRBV5-4 to TRBJ2-2; 8 bases are a match to TRBD2. Sequencing was done on a sample of peripheral blood. DNA for the CDR3: TGTGCCAGCAGTTATGGGAGCGGGGGTAGGGCCGGGGAGCTGTTTTTT. Translating gives CASSYGSGGRAGELFF.